The next 15 T cell receptor beta chains were all read from a single sample in a study of T cells in Graves' hyperthyroidism and ophthalmopathy. The source material, RNA transcripts, was used to amplify TCR beta CDR3 regions. First-round RT-PCR of the TCR CDR3 relied on the HTBI primer set. In TCRdb, the multiplex PCR reads were re-called with MiXCR into one record per CDR3 protein. The profile covers 270,000 or so distinct CDR3 sequences, with nearly 15% appearing a single time and over 25% taken by the ten largest. The sample consisted of blood. The receptors derive from a woman aged 50 to 60 with Graves' hyperthyroidism that later progressed to Graves' ophthalmopathy.

This clonotype was detected only a few times. The CDR3 reads CASSLRGGMDSPLHF. CDR3 coding DNA: TGTGCCAGCAGCTTGAGAGGGGGCATGGATTCACCCCTCCACTTT. The chain couples TRBV5-4 to TRBJ1-6, with 7 positions matching TRBD1. The CDR3 totals 15 residues. CDR1 SGHNT and CDR2 YYREEE come from the germline V gene (reference sequence). J lost 8 bases, V lost 1 base, and 6 bases had no gene match.

This clonotype showed up many times. V usage is TRBV15 and J usage is TRBJ1-2, with D possibly being TRBD1 (6 bases). Germline CDR1 and CDR2: LNHNV and YYDKDF (reference sequence). V was clipped by 0 bases and J by 0 bases, with 20 bases between them. The CDR3 is made up of 19 amino acids. Here the CDR3 reads CATSREGQGPDSSNYGYTF. The CDR3 DNA is TGTGCCACCAGCAGAGAGGGTCAGGGGCCGGACTCCTCTAACTATGGCTACACCTTC.

Ten or more counts support this clonotype. The chain combines TRBV28 with TRBJ2-1, with D maybe TRBD1 (7 bases). The CDR3 loop spans 20 amino acids. V was shortened by 4 bases and J by 7 bases, with 32 bases between the two germline ends. Germline CDR1 is MDHEN and CDR2 is SYDVKM. CDR3 amino acids: CASSSSRGRASVGLRNEQFF. CDR3 DNA sequence: TGTGCCAGCAGTTCATCAAGGGGGCGGGCTAGCGTTGGTTTACGAAATGAGCAGTTCTTC.

This clonotype was found a few times. The rearrangement joins TRBV24-1 to TRBJ1-1; D perhaps matches TRBD1 (5 bases). The CDR3 loop spans 13 amino acids. Per germline, CDR1 KGHDR and CDR2 SFDVKD. V shed 7 bases and J shed 1 base, with 9 bases lying between them. CDR3 DNA: TGTGCCACCAGGATGACAGAGAACACTGAAGCTTTCTTT. Residues: CATRMTENTEAFF.

This clonotype was detected ten times or more. The CDR3 DNA is TGTGCCAGCAGTTACTTACCCCGGACAGTTCAAGAGACCCAGTACTTC. It is translated as CASSYLPRTVQETQYF. V gene TRBV6-2 or TRBV6-3 combines with J gene TRBJ2-5; D is possibly TRBD1 (6 bases). This CDR3 has 16 residues. Germline V gives CDR1 MNHEY, CDR2 SVGEGT. V dropped 1 base and J dropped 2 bases, with 14 bases sitting between them.

This clonotype was found many times. The chain has TRBV7-9 and TRBJ2-1, with TRBD1 matching over 10 bases. Germline V gene sequence: CDR1 SEHNR, CDR2 FQNEAQ (reference sequence). The CDR3 extends over 15 amino acids. V was pared by 3 bases and J by 8 bases, with 7 bases of the junction left unmatched. In DNA, the CDR3 is TGTGCCAGCAGCTTCCGGGACAGGGGAACGGATGAGCAGTTCTTC. This gives the protein CASSFRDRGTDEQFF.

This clonotype was seen more than once but under ten times. The chain employs TRBV7-9 and TRBJ2-5; 13 nucleotides agree with TRBD2. After removal of 0 bases from V and 5 bases from J, the junction contained 3 bases not matched to a gene. Germline CDR1 SEHNR, CDR2 FQNEAQ (reference sequence). CDR3 length: 16 residues. This CDR3 reads CASSLAGLAGAETQYF. The CDR3 DNA reads as TGTGCCAGCAGCTTAGCCGGACTAGCGGGAGCTGAGACCCAGTACTTC.

This clonotype was recorded many times. This chain links TRBV20-1 with TRBJ2-1; D not resolved. Trimming took off 7 bases at V and 0 bases at J, with 13 bases between the two ends. The CDR3 has 14 residues. Germline CDR1 DFQATT, CDR2 SNEGSKA (reference sequence). Written as DNA, the CDR3 is TGCAGTGAAAAGACCGTAAGCTCCTACAATGAGCAGTTCTTC. It encodes CSEKTVSSYNEQFF.

This clonotype has at least ten counts. The rearrangement uses TRBV5-1 and TRBJ2-2, with TRBD2 matching over 11 bases. Per the germline V gene, CDR1 is SGHRS and CDR2 is YFSETQ. V shed 4 bases, J shed 3 bases, and the junction held 5 bases outside the gene matches. The CDR3 loop spans 16 amino acids. CDR3 protein: CASSRFSGRDTGELFF. The CDR3 DNA reads TGCGCCAGCAGCCGCTTTAGCGGGAGGGACACCGGGGAGCTGTTTTTT.

In DNA, the CDR3 is TGTGCCAGCAGCACCGAGCGGGAGGGCTACTCCTACGAGCAGTACTTC. Its protein product is CASSTEREGYSYEQYF. V and J are TRBV7-4 and TRBJ2-7, with 10 bases aligning to TRBD2. The CDR3 extends over 16 amino acids. Germline CDR1 and CDR2: SGHVT and SQSDAQ. V shed 5 bases and J 0 bases; nucleotides not matched to a gene: 7.

This clonotype has only a few counts. The chain links TRBV12-3 or TRBV12-4 to TRBJ2-6; a weak D match, TRBD1 (5 bases). The V end was cut by 7 bases, the J end by 9 bases, with 10 bases between. This CDR3 contains 12 residues. The DNA for the CDR3 is TGTGCCAGCACAGGGTGGGACAACGTCCTGACTTTC. This codes for CASTGWDNVLTF.

The table lists this clonotype with many counts. The chain joins TRBV19 to TRBJ2-1; 12 bases line up with TRBD2. Germline assignment: CDR1 LNHDA and CDR2 SQIVND (reference sequence). J lost 5 bases, V lost 0 bases, and 5 bases had no gene match. There are 17 residues in the CDR3. CDR3 in DNA: TGTGCCAGTAGTATAGATGCTAGCGGGAGGGTAAACAATGAGCAGTTCTTC. Encoded protein: CASSIDASGRVNNEQFF. Looking up the rest from reference TRBV19 and TRBJ2-1 gives the full variable domain: DGGITQSPKYLFRKEGQNVTLSCEQNLNHDAMYWYRQDPGQGLRLIYYSQIVNDFQKGDIAEGYSVSREKKESFPLTVTSAQKNPTAFYLCASSIDASGRVNNEQFFGPGTRLTVL.

This chain links TRBV28 with TRBJ2-7; 9 bases agree with TRBD1. The CDR3 is made up of 13 amino acids. In germline, CDR1 is MDHEN, CDR2 SYDVKM. V gave up 4 bases and J gave up 5 bases; unmatched junction bases: 3. The CDR3 DNA reads as TGTGCCAGCAGTTACCGGGACAGGGACGAGCAGTACTTC. Protein: CASSYRDRDEQYF.

The sample holds many counts of this clonotype. The V gene is TRBV2, the J gene TRBJ1-1; TRBD1 might be the D (5 bases). The germline CDR1 and CDR2 sequences are SNHLY and FYNNEI. The CDR3 has 14 residues. V was shortened by 3 bases and J by 1 base, with 9 bases between the two germline ends. The CDR3: CASSEEGKNTEAFF. The CDR3 nucleotides are TGTGCCAGCAGTGAGGAGGGGAAGAACACTGAAGCTTTCTTT.

This clonotype was counted only a few times. V is TRBV20-1 and J is TRBJ1-2; D is uncertain. V shed 6 bases and J shed 0 bases, with 11 bases lying between them. The CDR3 contains 13 residues. CDR1 is DFQATT, CDR2 SNEGSKA, per germline (reference sequence). This CDR3 is CSASDNTNYGYTF. As DNA, the CDR3 is TGCAGTGCCTCTGATAATACTAACTATGGCTACACCTTC.